These 15 T cell receptor beta chains originate from one sample sequenced in a study of long-term antiretroviral therapy in people with HIV. Running of the v3.0 immunoSEQ assay took place at survey level. The method was immunoSEQ multiplex PCR; TCRdb's version includes in-frame clones alone and lacks a portion of them. The sample has fewer than 25,000 clones, 90% to 95% seen once. Sequencing used unsorted PBMCs, obtained more than 4.7 years after starting antiretroviral therapy. Receptors were obtained from a woman between 45 and 60 years old with HIV.

This clone was seen just once. The chain combines TRBV2 with TRBJ2-5; 7 nucleotides align to TRBD2. The V gene end was trimmed by 3 bases and the J gene end by 4 bases; junction bases not matched to a gene: 8. The CDR3 totals 15 residues. The germline V gene has CDR1 SNHLY and CDR2 FYNNEI. As DNA, the CDR3 is TGTGCCAGCAGTGACCCAGCAGCGGGATCAGAGACCCAGTACTTC. Translation gives CASSDPAAGSETQYF.

J is TRBJ1-2 and V is TRBV7-2, with D tentatively TRBD1 (6 bases). This CDR3 region has 15 residues. V was trimmed by 5 bases and J by 4 bases, leaving 17 bases between them. CDR1 and CDR2 from the germline V gene are SGHTA and FQGNSA. The CDR3 DNA sequence: TGTGCCAGCAGCCTCGAGGGGGGAGTACCCTATGGCTACACCTTC. Its translation is CASSLEGGVPYGYTF. The full variable domain, in which reference TRBV7-2 and TRBJ1-2 provide the parts outside the CDR3, is GAGVSQSPSNKVTEKGKDVELRCDPISGHTALYWYRQSLGQGLEFLIYFQGNSAPDKSGLPSDRFSAERTGGSVSTLTIQRTQQEDSAVYLCASSLEGGVPYGYTFGSGTRLTVV.

The chain carries TRBV12-2 and TRBJ1-2. TRBV12-2 is a pseudogene. CDR3 size: 15 residues. The CDR3 bases are TGTGCAAGTCCCCAAGGCCAGTGTCGGGTCTATGGCTACACCTTC. Its protein is CASPQGQCRVYGYTF.

The V and J genes are TRBV19 and TRBJ2-4; D gene unclear. Trimming removed 2 bases at V and 3 bases at J, with 5 bases between. Germline V gives CDR1 LNHDA, CDR2 SQIVND (reference sequence). The CDR3 is 13 residues long. The CDR3 coding sequence is TGTGCCAGTAGTATACGCCACAAAAACATTCAGTACTTC. Its protein product is CASSIRHKNIQYF.

This clone is a singleton in its sample. The chain recombines TRBV5-4 with TRBJ2-7, with 9 bases lining up with TRBD2. The CDR3 contains 15 residues. V shed 1 base and J 1 base; nucleotides not matched to a gene: 3. Germline CDR1 and CDR2: SGHNT and YYREEE (reference sequence). CDR3 sequence (DNA): TGTGCCAGCAGCTTGAATAGCGGGGGTTCCTACGAGCAGTACTTC. It yields the protein CASSLNSGGSYEQYF. The variable domain in full, with the rest retrieved from reference TRBV5-4 and TRBJ2-7, is ETGVTQSPTHLIKTRGQQVTLRCSSQSGHNTVSWYQQALGQGPQFIFQYYREEENGRGNFPPRFSGLQFPNYSSELNVNALELDDSALYLCASSLNSGGSYEQYFGPGTRLTVT.

The chain carries TRBV14 and TRBJ1-1; D unclear. The germline gives CDR1 SGHDN, CDR2 FVKESK. Trimming removed 1 base from V and 8 bases from J, with 8 bases in between. CDR3 length: 12 amino acids. In nucleotides, the CDR3 is TGTGCCAGCAGCCAAGGGGGTCGCGAAGCTTTCTTT. Translating gives CASSQGGREAFF.

This rearrangement joins TRBV25-1 to TRBJ1-1; D is unresolved. The V gene's germline CDR1 is MGHDK and CDR2 SYGVNS. V was shortened by 3 bases and J by 7 bases, with 6 bases between the two germline ends. The CDR3 is made up of 11 amino acids. The CDR3 DNA sequence: TGTGCCAGCAGTGACCTGGTTGAAGCTTTCTTT. It translates to CASSDLVEAFF.

This chain joins TRBV29-1 and TRBJ1-1; D is possibly TRBD1 (5 bases). The CDR3 length is 12 residues. Germline V gene sequence: CDR1 SQVTM, CDR2 ANQGSEA. V was pared by 7 bases and J by 7 bases, with 16 bases between. The DNA of the CDR3 is TGCAGCGCTCCTGGAAGGGGCGGTGAAGCTTTCTTT. Protein product: CSAPGRGGEAFF.

CDR3 sequence reads: CASSFGWGGELFF. For the CDR3, the DNA is TGTGCCAGCAGTTTTGGATGGGGCGGGGAGCTGTTTTTT. The V call is TRBV27, the J call TRBJ2-2; D not certain. CDR1 MNHEY and CDR2 SMNVEV come from the germline V gene (reference sequence). The CDR3 contains 13 residues. V lost 3 bases and J 7 bases, leaving 9 bases between the germline ends.

This rearrangement joins TRBV5-1 to TRBJ1-2, with no clear D. The CDR3 runs 14 residues. The ends were cut back, 5 bases at V and 7 bases at J, with 18 bases in the middle. Germline lookup yields CDR1 SGHRS and CDR2 YFSETQ. The CDR3 region is CASRWSSNALGYTF. The CDR3 coding sequence is TGCGCCAGCAGGTGGTCCTCGAATGCTCTTGGCTACACCTTC.

The J gene is TRBJ2-5, the V gene TRBV27; D is unclear. The CDR3 is made up of 13 amino acids. The V end was cut by 5 bases, the J end by 5 bases, with 12 bases between. Germline V CDR1 and CDR2: MNHEY, SMNVEV (reference sequence). CDR3 in DNA: TGTGCCAGCAGTCTTGGCCCTTTCGAGACCCAGTACTTC. Amino acids: CASSLGPFETQYF.

J is TRBJ2-7 and V is TRBV10-3; 9 bases are shared with TRBD2. The ends lost 2 bases at V and 2 bases at J; junction bases unmatched: 4. Germline V gene sequence: CDR1 ENHRY, CDR2 SYGVKD. The CDR3 extends over 15 amino acids. The CDR3 region is CAISEGLAGTYEQYF. The CDR3 DNA sequence: TGTGCCATCAGTGAGGGCCTAGCGGGAACCTACGAGCAGTACTTC.

This chain links TRBV7-9 with TRBJ2-7; D is unclear. Trimming cost V 1 base and J 2 bases, with 9 bases left between them. The CDR3 contains 14 residues. Germline V lookup: CDR1 SEHNR, CDR2 FQNEAQ (reference sequence). The CDR3, as DNA: TGTGCCAGCAGCTTAGTTTGGGCAGCCTACGAGCAGTACTTC. This gives the protein CASSLVWAAYEQYF.

The V and J genes are TRBV7-3 and TRBJ2-5; the match to TRBD2 covers 11 bases. This CDR3 is built from 15 residues. With V trimmed by 5 bases and J by 3 bases, 5 bases remained unmatched. Germline values: CDR1 SGHTA, CDR2 FQGTGA. The CDR3 DNA sequence: TGTGCCAGCAGCCTAGAGACTAGCGGGAAAGAGACCCAGTACTTC. This codes for CASSLETSGKETQYF.

The genes are TRBV19 and TRBJ2-7, with 9 bases lining up with TRBD1. The CDR3 consists of 15 residues. J lost 2 bases, V lost 4 bases, and 6 bases had no gene match. Germline values: CDR1 LNHDA, CDR2 SQIVND (reference sequence). The CDR3 region has the DNA TGTGCCAGTAGTAGGGACAGGGCAACCCCCTACGAGCAGTACTTC. As protein: CASSRDRATPYEQYF.